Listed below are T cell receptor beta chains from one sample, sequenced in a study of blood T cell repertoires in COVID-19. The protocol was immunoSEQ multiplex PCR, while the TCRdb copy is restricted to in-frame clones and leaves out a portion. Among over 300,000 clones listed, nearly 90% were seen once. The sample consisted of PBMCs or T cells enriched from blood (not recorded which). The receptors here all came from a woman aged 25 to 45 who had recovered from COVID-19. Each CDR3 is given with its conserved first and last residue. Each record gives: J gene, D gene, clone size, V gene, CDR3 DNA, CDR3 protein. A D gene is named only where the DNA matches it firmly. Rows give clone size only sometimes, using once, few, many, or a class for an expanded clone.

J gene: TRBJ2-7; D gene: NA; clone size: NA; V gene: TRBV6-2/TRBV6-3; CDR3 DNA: TGTGCCAGCAGTTACGGAGGGCCAAGGGCGGGCGAGCAGTACTTC; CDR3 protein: CASSYGGPRAGEQYF
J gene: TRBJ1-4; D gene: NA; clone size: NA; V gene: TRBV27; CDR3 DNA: TGTGCCAGCAGTTTATACAGAGATAATGAAAAACTGTTTTTT; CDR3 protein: CASSLYRDNEKLFF
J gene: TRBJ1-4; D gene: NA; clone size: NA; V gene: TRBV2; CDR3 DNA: TGTGCCAGCAGTTCGGGGGGGTTCTATGAAAAACTGTTTTTT; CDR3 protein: CASSSGGFYEKLFF
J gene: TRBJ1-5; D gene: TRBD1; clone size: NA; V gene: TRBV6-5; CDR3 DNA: TGTGCCAGCTTAGACAGGGTAAACAATCAGCCCCAGCATTTT; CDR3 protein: CASLDRVNNQPQHF
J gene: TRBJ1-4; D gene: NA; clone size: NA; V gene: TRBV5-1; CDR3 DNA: TGCGCCAGCAGCTTGGGCAGGGTCGAGGAAAAACTGTTTTTT; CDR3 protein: CASSLGRVEEKLFF
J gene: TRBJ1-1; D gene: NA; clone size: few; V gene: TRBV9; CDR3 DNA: TGTGCCAGCAGCGTAGGGGCCCCTGGGAACACTGAAGCTTTCTTT; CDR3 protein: CASSVGAPGNTEAFF
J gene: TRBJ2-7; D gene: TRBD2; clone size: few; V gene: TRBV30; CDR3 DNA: TGTGCCTGGAGTGTCCTAGCGGGGGGGAGCGAGCAGTACTTC; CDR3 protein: CAWSVLAGGSEQYF
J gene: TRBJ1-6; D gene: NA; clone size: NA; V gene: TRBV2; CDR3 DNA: TGTGCCAGCAGATTGGACTGGGAGAATTCACCCCTCCACTTT; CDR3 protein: CASRLDWENSPLHF
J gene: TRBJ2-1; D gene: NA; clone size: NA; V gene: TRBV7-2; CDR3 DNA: TGTGCCAGCAGCTTAGGGTCAGGGCGGTACAATGAGCAGTTCTTC; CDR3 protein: CASSLGSGRYNEQFF
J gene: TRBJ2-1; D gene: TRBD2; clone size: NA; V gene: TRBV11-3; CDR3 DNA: TGTGCCAGCAGCTCAGAGGGACTAGCGGGGGGTAGCTCCTACAATGAGCAGTTCTTC; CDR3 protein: CASSSEGLAGGSSYNEQFF
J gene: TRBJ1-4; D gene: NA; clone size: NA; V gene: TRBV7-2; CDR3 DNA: TGTGCCAGCAGCGAAGCGGCTGAAAAACTGTTTTTT; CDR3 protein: CASSEAAEKLFF
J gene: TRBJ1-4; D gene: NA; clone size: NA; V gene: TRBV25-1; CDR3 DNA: TGTGCCAGCAGCCCCCCGGCGAGGGAAAAACTGTTTTTT; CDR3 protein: CASSPPAREKLFF
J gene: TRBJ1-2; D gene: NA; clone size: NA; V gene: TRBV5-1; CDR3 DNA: TGCGCCAGCAGCTTGGCGCTTCCCACAAAGTATGGCTACACCTTC; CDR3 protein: CASSLALPTKYGYTF
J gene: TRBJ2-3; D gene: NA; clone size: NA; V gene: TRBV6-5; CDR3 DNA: TGTGCCAGCAGTTACTCGCAGGGTAGCACAGATACGCAGTATTTT; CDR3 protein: CASSYSQGSTDTQYF
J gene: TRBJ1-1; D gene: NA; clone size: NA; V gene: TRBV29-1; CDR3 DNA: TGCAGCGTGGACTCGGGCGGGAACACTGAAGCTTTCTTT; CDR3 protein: CSVDSGGNTEAFF
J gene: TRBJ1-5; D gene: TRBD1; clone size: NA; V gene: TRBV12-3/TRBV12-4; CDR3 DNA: TGTGCCAGCAGTCCGACAGGGAATCAGCCCCAGCATTTT; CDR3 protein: CASSPTGNQPQHF
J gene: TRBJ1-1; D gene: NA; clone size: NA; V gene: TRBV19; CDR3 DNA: TGTGCCAGTAGTATAAGGACTGACGCTGAAGCTTTCTTT; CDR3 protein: CASSIRTDAEAFF
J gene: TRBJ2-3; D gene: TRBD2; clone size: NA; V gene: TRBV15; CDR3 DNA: TGTGCCACCAGCGGCGGGGGGCCCACAGATACGCAGTATTTT; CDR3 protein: CATSGGGPTDTQYF
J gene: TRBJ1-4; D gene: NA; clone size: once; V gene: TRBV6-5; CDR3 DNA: TGTGCCACGCGGGGGGGCGGGAATAATGAAAAACTGTTTTTT; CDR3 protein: CATRGGGNNEKLFF
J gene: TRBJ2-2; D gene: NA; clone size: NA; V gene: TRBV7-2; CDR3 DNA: TGTGCCAGCAGCTTAATTTCGCGGGGCACCGGGGAGCTGTTTTTT; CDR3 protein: CASSLISRGTGELFF